These T cell receptor beta chains were read from a single sample in a study of T cell responses to AZD1222 COVID-19 vaccine. Assay: immunoSEQ multiplex PCR; the TCRdb copy retains only in-frame clones and omits some. The data hold fewer than 30,000 clones, with about 94% observed a single time. This sample comprised peripheral blood, obtained on day 0 of AZD1222 vaccination. The receptors shown here come from an adult in good health. Each CDR3 is given with its conserved first and last residue. The D gene is left open where the match is weak. Not every row has a clone size; where given, it reads once, few, many or a size class.

TGTGCCAGCAGCGTAGTTGGAGGGGGCGGTAGGACCGGGGAGCTGTTTTTT	CASSVVGGGGRTGELFF	TRBJ2-2	.	.	TRBV9
TGTGCCACCAGTGATTTGAAGGGAAAACTGTTTTTT	CATSDLKGKLFF	TRBJ1-4	.	.	TRBV24-1
TGTGCCAGCAGTTCTAAAACAGGGGGCCAGCCCCAGCATTTT	CASSSKTGGQPQHF	TRBJ1-5	TRBD1	.	TRBV7-2
TGTGCCATCAGTCGACAGGGGGCCTACGAGCAGTACTTC	CAISRQGAYEQYF	TRBJ2-7	TRBD1	.	TRBV10-3
TGCGCCAGCAGCTTAGGGGGCGGGAGAAACACCATATATTTT	CASSLGGGRNTIYF	TRBJ1-3	TRBD1	.	TRBV5-1
TGTGCCAGCAGTTTAAACGAGAACACTGAAGCTTTCTTT	CASSLNENTEAFF	TRBJ1-1	.	.	TRBV28
TGTGCCAGCAGTCTGGACACAAACTATGGCTACACCTTC	CASSLDTNYGYTF	TRBJ1-2	.	.	TRBV12-3/TRBV12-4
TGCGCCAGCAGCAAAGACAAGGGCGCTGGGGCCAACGTCCTGACTTTC	CASSKDKGAGANVLTF	TRBJ2-6	.	.	TRBV4-3
TGTGCCAGCAGTTTCGCAGGGGGCAATCAGCCCCAGCATTTT	CASSFAGGNQPQHF	TRBJ1-5	.	.	TRBV27
TGTGCCAGCAGCTTAGCGGCGGGACAGGGGGCGGGTGGCTACACCTTC	CASSLAAGQGAGGYTF	TRBJ1-2	TRBD1	.	TRBV7-9
TGTGCCAGCAGTTTGGGAGCGACCGGTGAGCAGTTCTTC	CASSLGATGEQFF	TRBJ2-1	.	.	TRBV12-3/TRBV12-4
TGCGCCAGCACCCGGCAGGTTCGACTAGACCCCTACAATGAGCAGTTCTTC	CASTRQVRLDPYNEQFF	TRBJ2-1	.	.	TRBV4-1
TGTGCCAGCAAAGGGCCCCAAGAGACCCAGTACTTC	CASKGPQETQYF	TRBJ2-5	.	.	TRBV27
TGTGCCAGCAGCTTTGGGGAAATTGGTTCACCCCTCCACTTT	CASSFGEIGSPLHF	TRBJ1-6	.	.	TRBV5-6
TGTGCCAGCAGTTACTCGACAGGGGCGTCCTACGAGCAGTACTTC	CASSYSTGASYEQYF	TRBJ2-7	TRBD1	.	TRBV2
TGTGCCACCAGATCGGGACGGGTCCACACCGGGGAGCTGTTTTTT	CATRSGRVHTGELFF	TRBJ2-2	.	few	TRBV24-1
TGCAGTGCCACTGGGAACACTGAAGCTTTCTTT	CSATGNTEAFF	TRBJ1-1	.	.	TRBV20-1
TGTGCCAGCAGTCCATGGGACTGGGGTGAGCAGTTCTTC	CASSPWDWGEQFF	TRBJ2-1	.	.	TRBV6-5
TGTGCCAGCAGCGTAGAAGGGGATACTGAAGCTTTCTTT	CASSVEGDTEAFF	TRBJ1-1	.	.	TRBV9
TGTGCCAGCAGCTTCGGACTAGCGGGAGCGGGGGATACGCAGTATTTT	CASSFGLAGAGDTQYF	TRBJ2-3	TRBD2	.	TRBV9
TGTGCCAGTAGTAGGGGGTTTGCAACTAATGAAAAACTGTTTTTT	CASSRGFATNEKLFF	TRBJ1-4	.	.	TRBV19
TGTGCCATCAGTGAGTCAATACGGGACAATGAGCAGTTCTTC	CAISESIRDNEQFF	TRBJ2-1	.	.	TRBV10-3
TGTGCCAGCAGCGTAGCAACCGAAGGGGCTGGAAACACCATATATTTT	CASSVATEGAGNTIYF	TRBJ1-3	.	.	TRBV9
TGTGCCAGCAGCTTAGCGGAAGATCCCAATCAGCCCCAGCATTTT	CASSLAEDPNQPQHF	TRBJ1-5	.	.	TRBV7-8
TGTGCCAGCAGCCAGACGGGGGGCAATCAGCCCCAGCATTTT	CASSQTGGNQPQHF	TRBJ1-5	.	.	TRBV6-4
TGCGCCAGCAGCTCCGGACAGCAAAATTCACCCCTCCACTTT	CASSSGQQNSPLHF	TRBJ1-6	.	.	TRBV5-1
TGTGCCAGCAGCGCCGGTTGGGGTGTTGACGAAAAACTGTTTTTT	CASSAGWGVDEKLFF	TRBJ1-4	.	.	TRBV6-5
TGTGCCTGGCGGGACAGGGAGTACGAAAAACTGTTTTTT	CAWRDREYEKLFF	TRBJ1-4	TRBD1	.	TRBV30
TGTGCCAGTAAGAGGTCCAGGGGGCTGTTTGAAAAACTGTTTTTT	CASKRSRGLFEKLFF	TRBJ1-4	TRBD1	once	TRBV6-5
TGTGCCAGCAGTTTCCCGGGACTAGCGGGAGGGCCGCGTCGGAATGAGCAGTTCTTC	CASSFPGLAGGPRRNEQFF	TRBJ2-1	TRBD2	.	TRBV27
TGTGCCAGCAGCTTGGCCAGCTATTACGAGCAGTACTTC	CASSLASYYEQYF	TRBJ2-7	.	few	TRBV5-5
TGTGCCAGCAGTTCTCCCCGGGGGGGGCTGAACACTGAAGCTTTCTTT	CASSSPRGGLNTEAFF	TRBJ1-1	.	.	TRBV6-2/TRBV6-3
TGTGCCAGCAGCTGGGTCGCAGATACGCAGTATTTT	CASSWVADTQYF	TRBJ2-3	.	.	TRBV12-3/TRBV12-4
TGCGCCAGCAGCCGAGACAGGGGAGCTAGCGATGGCTACACCTTC	CASSRDRGASDGYTF	TRBJ1-2	TRBD1	.	TRBV5-1
TGCGCCAGCAGCCAAGAAGTATCGGGGAGCGGGAGCTACAATGAGCAGTTCTTC	CASSQEVSGSGSYNEQFF	TRBJ2-1	TRBD2	.	TRBV4-3
TGTGCCAGCAGCTCACACAGGGCCGGGGATCAGCCCCAGCATTTT	CASSSHRAGDQPQHF	TRBJ1-5	.	.	TRBV28
TGCAGCGTTCGGGCAGTCTATAATTCACCCCTCCACTTT	CSVRAVYNSPLHF	TRBJ1-6	.	.	TRBV29-1
TGCAGTGCTCGGAGGGACTACGAGCAGTACTTC	CSARRDYEQYF	TRBJ2-7	.	once	TRBV20-1
TGTGCCAGCAGGCGACTCTCTGGAAACACCATATATTTT	CASRRLSGNTIYF	TRBJ1-3	.	.	TRBV13
TGTGCCAGCAGTTTTCCCGAAAACACTGAAGCTTTCTTT	CASSFPENTEAFF	TRBJ1-1	.	.	TRBV28
TGTGCCAGTAGTATTGGGGTGGGAGGCCCCTACGAGCAGTACTTC	CASSIGVGGPYEQYF	TRBJ2-7	.	.	TRBV19